This T cell receptor (beta chain) is drawn from a study of cytomegalovirus exposure and HLA in healthy donors. Note on this clone: What it recognizes is unknown.

In the PCR, 60 Vbeta and 13 Jbeta primers were used. TCRdb's copy holds only in-frame clones and misses some; the assay was immunoSEQ multiplex PCR. The data contain around 200,000 clones, around 86% of them seen just once; the ten biggest clones take up approximately 0.74%. Study-level points and caveats: Rarity characterized most TCR sequences, yet some public TCRs appeared in many donors.

The germline CDR1 and CDR2 sequences are LNHDA and SQIVND (reference sequence). Trimming stripped 4 bases from V and 7 bases from J, with 5 bases between. CDR3 length: 11 residues. The sample comprised PBMCs. This TCR was recovered from a woman between 18 and 30 years old in good health and CMV-seronegative. The chain is built from TRBV19 and TRBJ1-5; no firm D call. For the CDR3, the DNA is TGTGCCAGTAGTAGCGGACAGCCCCAGCATTTT. Amino acid sequence: CASSSGQPQHF.